The 31 T cell receptor beta chains reported below all come from one sample, sequenced in a study of molecular identifiers for immune sequencing clone quantification. In TCRdb, the PCR reads were re-called with MiXCR into one record per CDR3 protein. In the table there are about 320,000 distinct CDR3 sequences, over 20% of which are singletons. The sequencing input was naive CD8+ T cells from blood, with Jurkat cell RNA spiked in. This sample's subset: FACS-sorted CD8+CD4-CCR7+CD45RA+ naive T cells. The receptors shown here come from a human donor in good health. Some libraries in this study had Jurkat cell RNA spiked in.

Ten or more counts support this clonotype. The rearrangement links TRBV27 to TRBJ2-7, with 9 bases that match TRBD1. CDR1 is MNHEY and CDR2 is SMNVEV in the germline V gene (reference sequence). V shed 7 bases, J shed 5 bases, and the junction held 9 bases outside the gene matches. CDR3 size: 14 residues. The CDR3 is CASTPGTGFHEQYF. In nucleotides, the CDR3 is TGTGCCAGCACCCCCGGGACAGGGTTCCACGAGCAGTACTTC.

This clonotype has a count of ten or more. V usage is TRBV12-5 and J usage is TRBJ2-3; either TRBD1 or TRBD2 may supply D (6 bases each). V was clipped by 4 bases and J by 11 bases, with 19 bases between them. Germline loops: CDR1 LGHNT, CDR2 FRNRAP. The CDR3 extends over 14 amino acids. CDR3 loop: CASGWAGGPNWQYF. CDR3 DNA: TGTGCTAGTGGTTGGGCCGGGGGCCCCAATTGGCAGTATTTT.

Comments on this clonotype: A read error is possible here, since a much larger clone lies one base away. Written as DNA, the CDR3 is TGTACCAGCAGCTTGGTCGGGGATCAAGAGACCCAGTACTTC. Translation gives CTSSLVGDQETQYF. V gene TRBV5-3 combines with J gene TRBJ2-5, with a tentative D call TRBD2 (5 bases). TRBV5-3 is filed as an ORF, its function uncertain. The CDR3 has 14 amino acids.

As to this clonotype: The conserved closing phenylalanine or tryptophan is absent in this CDR3, likely reflecting a read error. Here the CDR3 reads CASRLGQGGNQPQHL. The CDR3, as DNA: TGTGCCAGCAGGCTAGGACAGGGAGGCAATCAGCCCCAGCATCTT. The genes are TRBV27 and TRBJ1-5, with 8 bases matching TRBD1. The CDR3 runs to 15 residues. Germline CDR1 is MNHEY and CDR2 is SMNVEV (reference sequence). With 6 bases clipped from V and 2 bases from J, the junction kept 6 bases outside the gene matches.

V gene TRBV5-8 combines with J gene TRBJ2-7; 8 bases align to TRBD2. This CDR3 has 13 residues. J lost 2 bases, V lost 9 bases, and 7 bases had no gene match. CDR1 is SGHTS, CDR2 YDEGEE, per germline. CDR3 protein: CATSRAGAYEQYF. The CDR3 nucleotides are TGTGCCACTTCGCGAGCGGGGGCCTACGAGCAGTACTTC.

This clonotype has a count of ten or more. The rearrangement joins TRBV28 to TRBJ2-3, with 9 nucleotides matching TRBD1. Germline CDR1 MDHEN, CDR2 SYDVKM. The CDR3 spans 15 residues. After removal of 6 bases from V and 6 bases from J, the junction contained 10 bases not matched to a gene. Here the CDR3 reads CASREGQGVWDTQYF. In nucleotides, the CDR3 is TGTGCCAGCAGGGAGGGACAGGGAGTATGGGATACGCAGTATTTT.

About this clonotype: A much larger clone is a single base away; this may be a read error. The genes are TRBV3-1 and TRBJ2-7; D gene unclear. The CDR3 spans 13 residues. Germline assignment: CDR1 LGHDT and CDR2 YNNKEL (reference sequence). The CDR3 region has the DNA TGTGCCAGCAGCCAGAGTAGCTCCTACGAGCGGTACTTC. It specifies CASSQSSSYERYF.

The rearrangement uses TRBV4-3 and TRBJ2-3, with 15 bases identical to TRBD2. The CDR3 is made up of 17 amino acids. The V gene end was trimmed by 4 bases and the J gene end by 7 bases; junction bases not matched to a gene: 9. Germline-derived CDR1 and CDR2 are LGHNA and YSLEER. The CDR3 DNA sequence: TGCGCCAGCAGCCGGACGCCGGGACTAGCGGGAGGTAATACGCAGTATTTT. Translated, it gives CASSRTPGLAGGNTQYF.

For this clonotype: A much larger clonotype is one base distant, so this may be a read error. J is TRBJ1-1 and V is TRBV14; D is ambiguous. This CDR3 has 13 residues. From germline, CDR1 is SGHDN and CDR2 FVKESK. The CDR3 DNA reads TGTGCCAGCAGCCGCTACGTCGGCACTGAAGCTCTCTTT. Amino acids: CASSRYVGTEALF.

This clonotype has a count of ten or more. The J gene is TRBJ1-1, the V gene TRBV28; D not resolved. This CDR3 has 14 residues. Deletions cut 5 bases from V and 0 bases from J, with 10 bases between. Germline V CDR1 and CDR2: MDHEN, SYDVKM. The CDR3 spells CASSTPRLNTEAFF. The CDR3 DNA is TGTGCCAGCAGTACCCCCAGGCTGAACACTGAAGCTTTCTTT.

This clonotype appeared many times. The V gene is TRBV7-9, the J gene TRBJ1-2, with no clear D. Germline CDR1 and CDR2: SEHNR and FQNEAQ (reference sequence). The CDR3 covers 14 residues. V gave up 8 bases and J gave up 3 bases, with 16 bases separating them. Here the CDR3 DNA reads TGTGCCAGCTGCCGTCCGATGGATGACTATGGCTACACCTTC. This sequence encodes CASCRPMDDYGYTF.

This clonotype was detected ten times or more. This sequence joins TRBV12-3 or TRBV12-4 and TRBJ1-1; D call uncertain. The CDR3 length is 13 residues. V was shortened by 2 bases and J by 1 base, with 5 bases between the two germline ends. CDR3 nucleotides: TGTGCCAGCAGTTTACAAGAGAACACTGAAGCTTTCTTT. Protein: CASSLQENTEAFF.

This clonotype came up many times. The CDR3 DNA is TGCGCCAGCAGCCAAGTCCCAGGACAGGGTGCCGAGCAGTACTTC. It translates to CASSQVPGQGAEQYF. The J gene is TRBJ2-7, the V gene TRBV4-3; 8 positions agree with TRBD1. The V gene end was trimmed by 1 base and the J gene end by 6 bases; junction bases not matched to a gene: 8. Germline lookup yields CDR1 LGHNA and CDR2 YSLEER. This CDR3 contains 15 residues.

This clonotype was seen a few times. V gene TRBV4-3 combines with J gene TRBJ2-6; 8 bases align to TRBD1. The CDR3 has 16 amino acids. The trim removed 0 bases at V and 2 bases at J, leaving 0 bases unmatched. Per germline, CDR1 LGHNA and CDR2 YSLEER. The CDR3 DNA follows: TGCGCCAGCAGCCAAGACAGGGGGCCTGGGGCCAACGTCCTGACTTTC. It codes for CASSQDRGPGANVLTF.

This clonotype has a count of ten or more. The chain couples TRBV12-3 or TRBV12-4 to TRBJ1-2; D unclear. V was cut by 1 base and J by 2 bases, with 8 bases left in between. The CDR3 is made up of 14 amino acids. For the CDR3, the DNA is TGTGCCAGCAGTTTAGTCTCCAGGAACTATGGCTACACCTTC. Translation gives CASSLVSRNYGYTF.

This clonotype was detected many times. This rearrangement joins TRBV30 to TRBJ2-3; no definite D call. This CDR3 has 11 amino acids. The V gene lost 2 bases and the J gene lost 4 bases, with 4 bases spanning the gap. Per germline, CDR1 GTSNPN and CDR2 SVGIG (reference sequence). CDR3 loop: CAWSNPDTQYF. The CDR3 DNA reads as TGTGCCTGGAGTAATCCAGATACGCAGTATTTT.

This clonotype has a count of ten or more. The chain uses TRBV9 and TRBJ1-2; D might be TRBD1 (6 bases). The CDR3 is 18 residues long. The V gene's germline CDR1 is SGDLS and CDR2 YYNGEE. V was clipped by 3 bases and J by 0 bases, with 21 bases between them. CDR3: CASSAGGLPGGANYGYTF. In DNA, the CDR3 is TGTGCCAGCAGCGCCGGGGGGCTCCCCGGGGGAGCTAACTATGGCTACACCTTC.

At least ten counts were recorded for this clonotype. This chain connects TRBV4-1 to TRBJ2-1, with 12 bases lining up with TRBD1. The CDR3 runs to 17 residues. Per germline, CDR1 MGHRA and CDR2 YSYEKL. Trimming cost V 4 bases and J 6 bases; bases outside gene matches: 10. Here the CDR3 reads CASSRNTGTGGVNEQFF. The CDR3 DNA reads as TGCGCCAGCAGCCGCAATACTGGGACAGGGGGCGTCAATGAGCAGTTCTTC.

This clonotype was picked up a small number of times. The chain combines TRBV24-1 with TRBJ2-3; a weak D match, TRBD2 (5 bases). Germline V gene sequence: CDR1 KGHDR, CDR2 SFDVKD. The CDR3 has 17 residues. Deletions cut 4 bases from V and 0 bases from J, with 16 bases between. CDR3 bases: TGTGCCACCAGTGAACCCCCTAAAGCGGCGAGCACAGATACGCAGTATTTT. Its translation: CATSEPPKAASTDTQYF.

This clonotype has ten or more counts. The V and J genes are TRBV5-6 and TRBJ2-1; the D gene is possibly TRBD2 (5 bases). V lost 0 bases and J lost 4, with 5 bases in between. The germline gives CDR1 SGHDT, CDR2 YYEEEE. The CDR3 extends over 13 amino acids. The CDR3 is CASSLGEYNEQFF. The CDR3 coding sequence is TGTGCCAGCAGCTTGGGGGAGTACAATGAGCAGTTCTTC. Based on the CDR3 plus reference TRBV5-6 and TRBJ2-1, the full variable domain is DAGVTQSPTHLIKTRGQQVTLRCSPKSGHDTVSWYQQALGQGPQFIFQYYEEEERQRGNFPDRFSGHQFPNYSSELNVNALLLGDSALYLCASSLGEYNEQFFGPGTRLTVL.

Turning to this clonotype: Given a much more abundant clone one base away, this may be a read error. V and J are TRBV11-2 and TRBJ2-5; tentative D call: TRBD2 (5 bases). CDR1 SGHAT and CDR2 FQNNGV come from the germline V gene. The V gene lost 5 bases and the J gene lost 5 bases, with 21 bases spanning the gap. This CDR3 is built from 16 residues. The CDR3 is CASSPAPRVTGETQYF. CDR3 DNA sequence: TGTGCCAGCAGCCCGGCCCCGCGGGTGACTGGTGAGACCCAGTACTTC.

This clonotype was observed many times. CDR3: CASSQDSGPFYNEQFF. In nucleotides, the CDR3 is TGCGCCAGCAGCCAAGATTCCGGGCCTTTCTACAATGAGCAGTTCTTC. The chain recombines TRBV4-3 with TRBJ2-1; D ambiguous. The germline CDR1 and CDR2 sequences are LGHNA and YSLEER. Trimming left V 0 bases short and J 3 bases short, with 12 bases between. CDR3 length: 16 residues.

As concerns this clonotype: Given a much more abundant clone one base away, this may be a read error. The chain is built from TRBV7-7 and TRBJ2-5; 8 nucleotides line up with TRBD1. CDR3 length: 17 amino acids. Germline CDR1 SSHAT, CDR2 FNYEAQ (reference sequence). The CDR3 loop reads CASSLALYRGIQEAQYF. The CDR3 bases are TGTGCTAGCAGCTTAGCGCTGTACAGGGGGATACAAGAGGCCCAGTACTTC. Looking up the rest from reference TRBV7-7 and TRBJ2-5 gives the full variable domain: GAGVSQSPRYKVTKRGQDVTLRCDPISSHATLYWYQQALGQGPEFLTYFNYEAQPDKSGLPSDRFSAERPEGSISTLTIQRTEQRDSAMYRCASSLALYRGIQEAQYFGPGTRLLVL.

The chain couples TRBV21-1 to TRBJ1-2; the D call of TRBD1 is as the table states it, not checked on the DNA. TRBV21-1 is listed as a pseudogene. The CDR3 has 17 residues. CDR3 sequence: CASSDRDGVSTVFGYTF. The CDR3 bases are TGTGCCAGCAGCGACCGGGACGGAGTGAGTACAGTATTCGGCTACACCTTC.

The chain is built from TRBV5-8 and TRBJ2-7; D tentatively fits TRBD1 or TRBD2 (5 bases each). CDR1 and CDR2 (germline): SGHTS, YDEGEE. The CDR3 has 13 residues. Trimming removed 10 bases from V and 5 bases from J, with 19 bases in between. CDR3 residues: CAGAGTLLDEQYF. CDR3 DNA sequence: TGTGCCGGGGCCGGGACCCTCCTGGACGAGCAGTACTTC.

This clonotype appeared a few times. V usage is TRBV4-3 and J usage is TRBJ1-3, with D maybe TRBD1 (5 bases). V lost 0 bases and J lost 0, with 15 bases in between. Germline V gene data show CDR1 as LGHNA and CDR2 as YSLEER. The CDR3 is 18 amino acids. The CDR3 is CASSQDRVLPGSGNTIYF. In nucleotides, the CDR3 is TGCGCCAGCAGCCAAGACAGGGTCCTACCGGGCTCTGGAAACACCATATATTTT.

This clonotype was detected a few times. Relative to the germline gene, one junction end is altered; a read error may explain this. This sequence joins TRBV27 and TRBJ1-1; D may be TRBD1 (5 bases). The germline V gene has CDR1 MNHEY and CDR2 SMNVEV (reference sequence). This CDR3 comprises 16 residues. CDR3 in DNA: TGTGCCAGCAGTTTAGGGGGAGGGGTCCTGAACACTAAAGCTTTCTTT. It is translated as CASSLGGGVLNTKAFF.

This clonotype was detected ten times or more. The chain uses TRBV27 and TRBJ2-6; D is unclear. V shed 5 bases and J shed 4 bases, with 9 bases lying between them. There are 14 residues in the CDR3. Germline V lookup: CDR1 MNHEY, CDR2 SMNVEV (reference sequence). The CDR3 loop is CASSPYSGANVLTF. As DNA, the CDR3 is TGTGCCAGCAGTCCCTACTCGGGGGCCAACGTCCTGACTTTC.

This clonotype was seen ten or more times. As DNA, the CDR3 is TGCGCCAGCAGCCCGGAGCGGGAGGCCTACACAGATACGCAGTATTTT. Its translation: CASSPEREAYTDTQYF. The chain joins TRBV5-1 to TRBJ2-3, with 9 bases that match TRBD2. Germline V CDR1 and CDR2: SGHRS, YFSETQ. The CDR3 covers 16 residues. With V trimmed by 4 bases and J by 2 bases, 8 bases remained unmatched.

The table lists this clonotype with many counts. The J gene is TRBJ2-5, the V gene TRBV29-1, with TRBD1 identical over 8 bases. This CDR3 spans 14 amino acids. Unmatched junction bases numbered 5, after V lost 1 base and J lost 4 bases. From germline, CDR1 is SQVTM and CDR2 ANQGSEA. The CDR3 nucleotides read TGCAGCGTTGAAGGTCCGGGACAGGCAGAGACCCAGTACTTC. It codes for CSVEGPGQAETQYF. The full variable domain, rest sourced from reference TRBV29-1 and TRBJ2-5, is SAVISQKPSRDICQRGTSLTIQCQVDSQVTMMFWYRQQPGQSLTLIATANQGSEATYESGFVIDKFPISRPNLTFSTLTVSNMSPEDSSIYLCSVEGPGQAETQYFGPGTRLLVL.

This clonotype was counted at least ten times. The chain couples TRBV20-1 to TRBJ2-7; the match to TRBD2 covers 10 bases. The CDR3 has 16 residues. The V and J ends lost 5 bases and 0 bases, in that order; junction bases with no gene match: 10. The V gene's germline CDR1 is DFQATT and CDR2 SNEGSKA (reference sequence). CDR3: CSAPPGLAYLSYEQYF. CDR3 coding DNA: TGCAGTGCTCCACCGGGACTAGCGTACCTCTCCTACGAGCAGTACTTC.